Listed below are T cell receptor beta chains from one sample, sequenced in a study of OX40 agonist ivuxolimab in advanced cancers. Sequenced by immunoSEQ multiplex PCR; TCRdb stores in-frame clones only, minus some. The sample lists 45,000 or so clones; roughly 90% were seen once. The sample in question was CD4+ or CD8+ T cells sorted from blood, obtained in a trial of the OX40 agonist ivuxolimab. These receptors all stem from an adult with an advanced solid tumor such as melanoma, head and neck, liver or kidney cancer. Each CDR3 is given with its conserved first and last residue. D genes are given only for firm matches. Clone size is given for some rows only: seen once, a few or many times, or a class if the clone is expanded.

V gene: TRBV4-1; D gene: -; J gene: TRBJ1-1; CDR3 length: 14; clone size: -; CDR3 DNA: TGCGCCAGCAGCCAAGGACAGGTGAACACTGAAGCTTTCTTT; CDR3 protein: CASSQGQVNTEAFF
V gene: TRBV7-7; D gene: TRBD2; J gene: TRBJ2-1; CDR3 length: 18; clone size: once; CDR3 DNA: TGTGCTAGTTTAGCTTATAAGACTAGCGGGACCCCCTACAATGAGCAGTTCTTC; CDR3 protein: CASLAYKTSGTPYNEQFF
V gene: TRBV9; D gene: -; J gene: TRBJ2-1; CDR3 length: 16; clone size: once; CDR3 DNA: TGTGCCAGCAGCGTAGGGGGCGGGGTATCCTACAATGAGCAGTTCTTC; CDR3 protein: CASSVGGGVSYNEQFF
V gene: TRBV4-1; D gene: -; J gene: TRBJ2-1; CDR3 length: 12; clone size: -; CDR3 DNA: TGCGCCAGCAGCCTGTCGGGGAATGAGCAGTTCTTC; CDR3 protein: CASSLSGNEQFF
V gene: TRBV28; D gene: -; J gene: TRBJ2-7; CDR3 length: 14; clone size: -; CDR3 DNA: TGTGCCAGCCATACGCGGGACTCTCCCTACGAGCAGTACTTC; CDR3 protein: CASHTRDSPYEQYF
V gene: TRBV5-6; D gene: TRBD2; J gene: TRBJ2-7; CDR3 length: 16; clone size: -; CDR3 DNA: TGTGCCAGCAGCTTATATCATAGCGGGAGCGGGTACGAGCAGTACTTC; CDR3 protein: CASSLYHSGSGYEQYF
V gene: TRBV7-9; D gene: TRBD2; J gene: TRBJ2-3; CDR3 length: 16; clone size: once; CDR3 DNA: TGTGCCAGCAGCTCTACTAGCGGGAGGACCACAGATACGCAGTATTTT; CDR3 protein: CASSSTSGRTTDTQYF
V gene: TRBV13; D gene: -; J gene: TRBJ2-1; CDR3 length: 12; clone size: -; CDR3 DNA: TGTGCCAGCAGCTTAATGGGGACTGAGCAGTTCTTC; CDR3 protein: CASSLMGTEQFF
V gene: TRBV11-2; D gene: TRBD1; J gene: TRBJ2-7; CDR3 length: 13; clone size: -; CDR3 DNA: TGTGCCAGCAGCCCACAGGGGACCTACGAGCAGTACTTC; CDR3 protein: CASSPQGTYEQYF
V gene: TRBV4-1; D gene: -; J gene: TRBJ2-2; CDR3 length: 12; clone size: -; CDR3 DNA: TGCGCCAGCAGCCAGGATAGCGGGGAGCTGTTTTTT; CDR3 protein: CASSQDSGELFF
V gene: TRBV6-5; D gene: -; J gene: TRBJ1-3; CDR3 length: 15; clone size: -; CDR3 DNA: TGTGCCAGCAGCGAGGACGGACTCTCTGGAAACACCATATATTTT; CDR3 protein: CASSEDGLSGNTIYF
V gene: TRBV2; D gene: -; J gene: TRBJ2-2; CDR3 length: 15; clone size: -; CDR3 DNA: TGTGCCAGCAGTTTAGGGCAGGGGTTCACCGGGGAGCTGTTTTTT; CDR3 protein: CASSLGQGFTGELFF
V gene: TRBV18; D gene: -; J gene: TRBJ2-7; CDR3 length: 12; clone size: -; CDR3 DNA: TGTGCCAGCTCACCTCCCTTGGGCGAGCAGTACTTC; CDR3 protein: CASSPPLGEQYF
V gene: TRBV6-1; D gene: TRBD2; J gene: TRBJ2-7; CDR3 length: 18; clone size: -; CDR3 DNA: TGTGCCAGCAGTGGGACCGGGACTAGCGGGAGCATGTCCTACGAGCAGTACTTC; CDR3 protein: CASSGTGTSGSMSYEQYF
V gene: TRBV5-1; D gene: TRBD2; J gene: TRBJ2-2; CDR3 length: 20; clone size: -; CDR3 DNA: TGCGCCAGCAGCCCTGGACTAGCGGGAGGGATAGATGCGAACACCGGGGAGCTGTTTTTT; CDR3 protein: CASSPGLAGGIDANTGELFF
V gene: TRBV6-5; D gene: -; J gene: TRBJ2-7; CDR3 length: 14; clone size: once; CDR3 DNA: TGTGCCAGCAGTTTAGGGGGGACATCCTACGAGCAGTACTTC; CDR3 protein: CASSLGGTSYEQYF
V gene: TRBV19; D gene: -; J gene: TRBJ1-5; CDR3 length: 17; clone size: -; CDR3 DNA: TGTGCCAGTAGTATGTCCTCGGGGCGTTATAGCAATCAGCCCCAGCATTTT; CDR3 protein: CASSMSSGRYSNQPQHF
V gene: TRBV13; D gene: TRBD1; J gene: TRBJ1-1; CDR3 length: 13; clone size: -; CDR3 DNA: TGTGCCAGCAGCGGACAGGAAGGCACTGAAGCTTTCTTT; CDR3 protein: CASSGQEGTEAFF
V gene: TRBV19; D gene: -; J gene: TRBJ1-3; CDR3 length: 16; clone size: once; CDR3 DNA: TGTGCCAGTAGTATAGAGACGGGACTTACTGGAAACACCATATATTTT; CDR3 protein: CASSIETGLTGNTIYF
V gene: TRBV2; D gene: TRBD1; J gene: TRBJ2-2; CDR3 length: 14; clone size: -; CDR3 DNA: TGTGCCAGAAAGGACAGGGAAGACACCGGGGAGCTGTTTTTT; CDR3 protein: CARKDREDTGELFF
V gene: TRBV4-1; D gene: TRBD2; J gene: TRBJ2-5; CDR3 length: 14; clone size: -; CDR3 DNA: TGCGCCAGCAGCCAATCCGACCGGGGGGGGACCCAGTACTTC; CDR3 protein: CASSQSDRGGTQYF
V gene: TRBV5-5; D gene: -; J gene: TRBJ1-2; CDR3 length: 17; clone size: few; CDR3 DNA: TGTGCCAGCAGCGATGTGCGGGACACCAGAACCAACTATGGCTACACCTTC; CDR3 protein: CASSDVRDTRTNYGYTF
V gene: TRBV6-5; D gene: -; J gene: TRBJ1-6; CDR3 length: 16; clone size: -; CDR3 DNA: TGTGCCAGCAGTTACTCGAATCCGGGCAGGGGTTCACCCCTCCACTTT; CDR3 protein: CASSYSNPGRGSPLHF
V gene: TRBV15; D gene: -; J gene: TRBJ2-7; CDR3 length: 14; clone size: -; CDR3 DNA: TGTGCCACCAGCAGAGATTCGGGAGTATACGAGCAGTACTTC; CDR3 protein: CATSRDSGVYEQYF
V gene: TRBV9; D gene: -; J gene: TRBJ2-6; CDR3 length: 18; clone size: -; CDR3 DNA: TGTGCCAGCAGCCCCCGGGGGGCCAATGGCACTGGGGCCAACGTCCTGACTTTC; CDR3 protein: CASSPRGANGTGANVLTF
V gene: TRBV28; D gene: -; J gene: TRBJ1-5; CDR3 length: 15; clone size: once; CDR3 DNA: TGTGCCAGCAGCTTGCAAGGTTTCGGCAATCAGCCCCAGCATTTT; CDR3 protein: CASSLQGFGNQPQHF
V gene: TRBV4-2; D gene: -; J gene: TRBJ2-7; CDR3 length: 14; clone size: -; CDR3 DNA: TGTGCCAGCAGCCAAGTCTCCGGGTCCTACGAGCAGTACTTC; CDR3 protein: CASSQVSGSYEQYF
V gene: TRBV27; D gene: -; J gene: TRBJ2-7; CDR3 length: 13; clone size: -; CDR3 DNA: TGTGCCAGCAGCCCCGGACAGACCTACGAGCAGTACTTC; CDR3 protein: CASSPGQTYEQYF
V gene: TRBV7-8; D gene: -; J gene: TRBJ1-4; CDR3 length: 13; clone size: -; CDR3 DNA: TGTGCCAGCAGCAGCCCTCCGGGAGTAAAACTGTTTTTT; CDR3 protein: CASSSPPGVKLFF
V gene: TRBV28; D gene: -; J gene: TRBJ2-4; CDR3 length: 15; clone size: -; CDR3 DNA: TGTGCCAGCAGTTTGCTCAGAACAGGAGAAAACATTCAGTACTTC; CDR3 protein: CASSLLRTGENIQYF
V gene: TRBV10-2; D gene: -; J gene: TRBJ2-2; CDR3 length: 12; clone size: -; CDR3 DNA: TGCGCCAGTAGGGACAACACCGGGGAGCTGTTTTTT; CDR3 protein: CASRDNTGELFF
V gene: TRBV5-4; D gene: -; J gene: TRBJ2-5; CDR3 length: 14; clone size: -; CDR3 DNA: TGTGCCAGCAGCTTGAAGCGGGCCGGGGAGACCCAGTACTTC; CDR3 protein: CASSLKRAGETQYF
V gene: TRBV5-4; D gene: TRBD2; J gene: TRBJ2-7; CDR3 length: 17; clone size: -; CDR3 DNA: TGTGCCAGCAGCTTGGGAGTTCAGGGGACTAGGGCCTACGAGCAGTACTTC; CDR3 protein: CASSLGVQGTRAYEQYF
V gene: TRBV29-1; D gene: TRBD1; J gene: TRBJ2-2; CDR3 length: 14; clone size: -; CDR3 DNA: TGCAGCGTTTTGACAGGGGGTAACACCGGGGAGCTGTTTTTT; CDR3 protein: CSVLTGGNTGELFF
V gene: TRBV7-9; D gene: -; J gene: TRBJ1-1; CDR3 length: 12; clone size: -; CDR3 DNA: TGCGTAGGTAAGGAAATGACTACTGAAGCTTTCTTT; CDR3 protein: CVGKEMTTEAFF
V gene: TRBV28; D gene: -; J gene: TRBJ1-2; CDR3 length: 14; clone size: -; CDR3 DNA: TGTGCCAGCAGTTGGAGGGGTACGGGCTATGGCTACACCTTC; CDR3 protein: CASSWRGTGYGYTF
V gene: TRBV28; D gene: -; J gene: TRBJ1-1; CDR3 length: 18; clone size: -; CDR3 DNA: TGTGCCAGCAGTCCAAGCCGCATCCATCAGGGGATCGGCACTGAAGCTTTCTTT; CDR3 protein: CASSPSRIHQGIGTEAFF
V gene: TRBV19; D gene: TRBD1; J gene: TRBJ1-1; CDR3 length: 16; clone size: -; CDR3 DNA: TGTGCCAGTAGTACTCTAACAGGGGGCGTGACGGCTGAAGCTTTCTTT; CDR3 protein: CASSTLTGGVTAEAFF
V gene: TRBV13; D gene: -; J gene: TRBJ2-7; CDR3 length: 12; clone size: -; CDR3 DNA: TGTGCCAGCAGCCGAGGTCCTTACGAGCAGTACTTC; CDR3 protein: CASSRGPYEQYF
V gene: TRBV27; D gene: -; J gene: TRBJ2-7; CDR3 length: 13; clone size: -; CDR3 DNA: TGTGCCAGCAGTCTCTCCGTAGGCTACGAGCAGTACTTC; CDR3 protein: CASSLSVGYEQYF
V gene: TRBV4-2; D gene: -; J gene: TRBJ2-1; CDR3 length: 16; clone size: -; CDR3 DNA: TGTGCCAGCAGCCAAGATGGGGGGCGCATCTACAATGAGCAGTTCTTC; CDR3 protein: CASSQDGGRIYNEQFF
V gene: TRBV27; D gene: TRBD2; J gene: TRBJ2-7; CDR3 length: 12; clone size: -; CDR3 DNA: TGTGCCAGTGGGGAGGGTTCCTACGAGCAGTACTTC; CDR3 protein: CASGEGSYEQYF
V gene: TRBV28; D gene: -; J gene: TRBJ1-2; CDR3 length: 13; clone size: -; CDR3 DNA: TGTGCCAGCACACACGGGGAGTGGGGTGGCTACACCTTC; CDR3 protein: CASTHGEWGGYTF
V gene: TRBV5-4; D gene: TRBD1; J gene: TRBJ2-7; CDR3 length: 14; clone size: -; CDR3 DNA: TGTGCCAGCAGCTCGGGGACAGACATATACGAGCAGTACTTC; CDR3 protein: CASSSGTDIYEQYF
V gene: TRBV6-5; D gene: TRBD1; J gene: TRBJ1-5; CDR3 length: 14; clone size: -; CDR3 DNA: TGTGCCAGCAGTTCGACAGGGGGCCGTCAGCCCCAGCATTTT; CDR3 protein: CASSSTGGRQPQHF
V gene: TRBV23-1; D gene: TRBD1; J gene: TRBJ2-7; CDR3 length: 16; clone size: -; CDR3 DNA: TGCGCCAGCAGTCAACCCGGACAGGGGGCCTCCTACGAGCAGTACTTC; CDR3 protein: CASSQPGQGASYEQYF
V gene: TRBV4-1; D gene: -; J gene: TRBJ2-7; CDR3 length: 14; clone size: -; CDR3 DNA: TGCGCCAGCAGCCAAGTTTCCTCCGCCTACGAGCAGTACTTC; CDR3 protein: CASSQVSSAYEQYF
V gene: TRBV4-2; D gene: -; J gene: TRBJ2-7; CDR3 length: 15; clone size: -; CDR3 DNA: TGTGCCAGCAGCCAAGGCCGGACAATAACCTACGAGCAGTACTTC; CDR3 protein: CASSQGRTITYEQYF
V gene: TRBV5-4; D gene: -; J gene: TRBJ1-2; CDR3 length: 15; clone size: -; CDR3 DNA: TGTGCCAGCAGCCCCCTCCTGGGAGCTAACTATGGCTACACCTTC; CDR3 protein: CASSPLLGANYGYTF
V gene: TRBV7-9; D gene: -; J gene: TRBJ2-7; CDR3 length: 12; clone size: -; CDR3 DNA: TGTGCCAGCAGCTTAGGAGGGATCGAGCAGTACTTC; CDR3 protein: CASSLGGIEQYF
V gene: TRBV28; D gene: -; J gene: TRBJ2-7; CDR3 length: 18; clone size: -; CDR3 DNA: TGTGCCAGCGACTCAGGCAGGCCCGGGGCGGGGACACTCTACGAGCAGTACTTC; CDR3 protein: CASDSGRPGAGTLYEQYF
V gene: TRBV2; D gene: TRBD1; J gene: TRBJ2-4; CDR3 length: 17; clone size: -; CDR3 DNA: TGTGCCAGCAGTGGATCTCCCTGGGACAGGGGGGGAAACATTCAGTACTTC; CDR3 protein: CASSGSPWDRGGNIQYF